The clone carrying this T cell receptor (beta chain) was observed a few times. Its target is not known. This entry is derived from a study of T cell repertoires in cytomegalovirus infection. In the study overall: Signatures in public TCR beta sequences pointed to both CMV infection and matching HLA type.

Study-wide findings and caveats: HLA-C-restricted, CMV-specific TCR beta clonotypes were dominant ex vivo. Carriers of CMV plus the relevant HLA were identified by cumulative public TCR beta family frequency.

TCRdb itself ran the reads through MiXCR, one entry per CDR3 protein. There are 310,000 or so distinct CDR3 sequences in the sample; about 9.2% occur only once, and about 2.3% lies in the top ten. Germline CDR1 DFQATT, CDR2 SNEGSKA (reference sequence). This CDR3 has 18 amino acids. Trimming removed 0 bases from V and 4 bases from J, with 24 bases in between. This receptor was identified in a human donor in good health (CMV status not recorded). Some clones in this sample may be carry-over from other donors' samples. The chain has TRBV20-1 and TRBJ1-2, with D perhaps TRBD1 (5 bases). Sequenced: PBMCs. CDR3 in DNA: TGCAGTGCTAGAGACTTTTGGAGACAGACCCGAGCGATCTATGGCTACACCTTC. It yields the protein CSARDFWRQTRAIYGYTF.